These 25 T cell receptor beta chains share one sample of origin, sequenced in a study of cytomegalovirus exposure and HLA in healthy donors. Clones were read by immunoSEQ multiplex PCR, and TCRdb kept only the in-frame ones, dropping some. The repertoire consists of some 240,000 clones, with around 86% occurring once and the leading ten covering 1% to 1.5%. The sample consisted of PBMCs. These TCRs come from a woman in her twenties or thirties in good health and CMV-seropositive.

This clone was seen a single time. CDR3 DNA sequence: TGTGCCAGCAGTTTACCCTCGGGTAGAAGCGGGAGGGCCGGGGAGCTGTTTTTT. It encodes CASSLPSGRSGRAGELFF. V usage is TRBV27 and J usage is TRBJ2-2; 10 bases match TRBD2. The CDR3 contains 18 residues. Germline values: CDR1 MNHEY, CDR2 SMNVEV (reference sequence). After removal of 2 bases from V and 6 bases from J, the junction contained 12 bases not matched to a gene.

CDR3 sequence: CASSYPESTEAFF. The CDR3 DNA reads TGTGCCAGCAGTTACCCTGAGAGTACTGAAGCTTTCTTT. V gene TRBV6-5 combines with J gene TRBJ1-1, with no clear D. CDR1 is MNHEY and CDR2 is SVGAGI in the germline V gene. The CDR3 runs 13 residues. With 2 bases removed from V and 5 bases from J, the gap between germline ends came to 9 bases.

The chain combines TRBV5-1 with TRBJ2-3; D possibly corresponds to TRBD1 (5 bases). V lost 4 bases to trimming and J lost 3 bases, with 12 bases between them. There are 14 residues in the CDR3. In germline, CDR1 is SGHRS, CDR2 YFSETQ. The CDR3 DNA follows: TGCGCCAGCAGCCCCGGACATAGGACAGATACGCAGTATTTT. This translates into CASSPGHRTDTQYF.

CDR3 region: CASSQQAGEVDEQFF. CDR3 nucleotide sequence: TGTGCCAGCAGCCAGCAAGCGGGAGAAGTTGATGAGCAGTTCTTC. The chain carries TRBV4-2 and TRBJ2-1; 8 bases are a match to TRBD2. Losses at the gene ends were 3 bases for V and 8 bases for J; bases not matched to a gene: 9. Germline assignment: CDR1 LGHNA and CDR2 YNFKEQ. There are 15 residues in the CDR3.

This chain links TRBV7-9 with TRBJ1-1; D call uncertain. V lost 7 bases and J lost 4, with 13 bases in between. CDR3 length: 13 amino acids. In germline, CDR1 is SEHNR, CDR2 FQNEAQ (reference sequence). In DNA form, the CDR3 reads TGTGCCAGCACCCTACTAGGTGGCACTGAAGCTTTCTTT. It encodes CASTLLGGTEAFF.

The CDR3 here is CAWSPRTVRRDTIYF. Here the CDR3 DNA reads TGTGCCTGGAGTCCTCGGACAGTTCGACGGGACACCATATATTTT. The chain employs TRBV30 and TRBJ1-3; a possible D gene is TRBD1 (6 bases). The CDR3 loop spans 15 amino acids. Trimming pared 2 bases from V and 8 bases from J, leaving 19 bases between. Germline lookup yields CDR1 GTSNPN and CDR2 SVGIG (reference sequence).

This chain uses TRBV11-3 with TRBJ1-1; possible D gene TRBD1, 6 bases. The CDR3 length is 12 residues. Germline V lookup: CDR1 SGHNT, CDR2 YENEEA. V was clipped by 8 bases and J by 7 bases, with 14 bases between them. The CDR3 sequence is CASGTSHFEAFF. CDR3 DNA sequence: TGTGCCAGCGGGACATCTCATTTTGAAGCTTTCTTT.

The CDR3 is CASSPSGGMNTEAFF. The CDR3 DNA reads TGTGCCAGCAGCCCCTCAGGGGGGATGAACACTGAAGCTTTCTTT. The J gene is TRBJ1-1, the V gene TRBV13; 7 nucleotides agree with TRBD1. V was pared by 5 bases and J by 0 bases, with 6 bases of the junction left unmatched. This CDR3 contains 15 residues. CDR1 and CDR2 from the germline V gene are PRHDT and FYEKMQ (reference sequence).

The chain uses TRBV7-9 and TRBJ2-4; the D is unclear. The length of the CDR3 is 13 residues. Germline-derived CDR1 and CDR2 are SEHNR and FQNEAQ (reference sequence). Trimming removed 1 base from V and 3 bases from J, with 4 bases in between. This chain's CDR3 is CASSLGDKNIQYF. The CDR3 DNA reads TGTGCCAGCAGCTTAGGCGACAAAAACATTCAGTACTTC.

The CDR3 DNA reads TGTGCCAGCTCACCAAGGGACAGGGCTATAGCAGATACGCAGTATTTT. It translates to CASSPRDRAIADTQYF. The chain recombines TRBV18 with TRBJ2-3, with 9 bases matching TRBD1. J gave up 4 bases and V 2 bases, and 7 bases lay outside the gene matches. Germline CDR1 is KGHSH and CDR2 is LQKENI. This CDR3 is 16 amino acids long.

The chain uses TRBV5-1 and TRBJ2-1, with TRBD1 as a possible D gene (5 bases). Germline V gives CDR1 SGHRS, CDR2 YFSETQ. Trimming took off 0 bases at V and 0 bases at J, with 10 bases between the two ends. The CDR3 loop spans 16 amino acids. CDR3 sequence: CASSLAVGVSYNEQFF. For the CDR3, the DNA is TGCGCCAGCAGCTTGGCTGTAGGGGTCTCCTACAATGAGCAGTTCTTC.

The gene calls are TRBV28 and TRBJ1-2; 7 bases agree with TRBD1. V lost 4 bases, J lost 3 bases, and 8 bases stayed unmatched. The germline V gene encodes CDR1 MDHEN and CDR2 SYDVKM. This CDR3 contains 15 residues. CDR3 DNA: TGTGCCAGCAGTTCCATCGGACAGGTTTACTATGGCTACACCTTC. Amino acid sequence: CASSSIGQVYYGYTF.

J is TRBJ2-7 and V is TRBV6-5, with 10 bases aligning to TRBD1. Unmatched junction bases numbered 8, after V lost 6 bases and J lost 3 bases. This CDR3 region has 15 residues. Per the germline V gene, CDR1 is MNHEY and CDR2 is SVGAGI. The CDR3 sequence: CASRARDRGLYEQYF. The CDR3 DNA follows: TGTGCCAGCAGAGCCCGGGACAGGGGCCTCTACGAGCAGTACTTC.

Comments on this clone: Additional DNA sequences in this sample encode the identical CDR3. The rearrangement uses TRBV6-1 and TRBJ2-6; TRBD2 is a possible D gene (5 bases). Germline values: CDR1 MNHNS, CDR2 SASEGT. The CDR3 loop spans 15 amino acids. V lost 3 bases and J lost 0, with 6 bases in between. The CDR3 loop is CASSEGSSGANVLTF. The CDR3 DNA reads TGTGCCAGCAGTGAGGGGAGCTCTGGGGCCAACGTCCTGACTTTC.

This clone was found once. This chain uses TRBV15 with TRBJ2-7; perhaps TRBD2 as D (6 bases). CDR1 LNHNV and CDR2 YYDKDF come from the germline V gene (reference sequence). V was trimmed by 4 bases and J by 7 bases, leaving 20 bases between them. The length of the CDR3 is 15 residues. In DNA form, the CDR3 reads TGTGCCACCAGCACCCCCCCGGAGGGCAGCTTTGAGCAGTACTTC. The encoded protein is CATSTPPEGSFEQYF.

V gene TRBV5-4 combines with J gene TRBJ2-2; 12 nucleotides match TRBD1. Losses at the gene ends were 3 bases for V and 5 bases for J; bases not matched to a gene: 5. Germline V gene sequence: CDR1 SGHNT, CDR2 YYREEE (reference sequence). The CDR3 has 16 residues. DNA of the CDR3: TGTGCCAGCAGCTGGGACAGGGGGCTACAAACCGGGGAGCTGTTTTTT. Protein product: CASSWDRGLQTGELFF.

This clone is a singleton in its sample. This chain links TRBV5-1 with TRBJ2-7; TRBD2 might be the D (5 bases). The CDR3 loop spans 14 amino acids. The germline V gene encodes CDR1 SGHRS and CDR2 YFSETQ. Trimming cost V 4 bases and J 2 bases, with 13 bases left between them. The CDR3 DNA reads as TGCGCCAGCAGCCCCGGCGGGTCGCCCTACGAGCAGTACTTC. It specifies CASSPGGSPYEQYF.

The V gene is TRBV6-1, the J gene TRBJ2-7; 7 bases line up with TRBD2. The length of the CDR3 is 14 residues. With 6 bases clipped from V and 3 bases from J, the junction kept 8 bases outside the gene matches. Looked up from germline, CDR1 is MNHNS and CDR2 is SASEGT. Here the CDR3 reads CASRALAESYEQYF. In nucleotides, the CDR3 is TGTGCCAGCAGAGCGCTAGCGGAGAGCTACGAGCAGTACTTC.

The chain recombines TRBV11-1 with TRBJ2-2, with D possibly TRBD1 on 5 matching bases. Germline values: CDR1 SGHAT, CDR2 FQDESV (reference sequence). The CDR3 runs to 15 residues. V was clipped by 5 bases and J by 5 bases, with 15 bases between them. The CDR3 sequence is CASSVRGSRTGELFF. CDR3 in DNA: TGTGCCAGCAGCGTTAGGGGCTCTAGGACCGGGGAGCTGTTTTTT.

J is TRBJ2-1 and V is TRBV9, with a tentative D call TRBD2 (5 bases). V was trimmed by 2 bases and J by 4 bases, leaving 13 bases between them. Germline V gene sequence: CDR1 SGDLS, CDR2 YYNGEE. The CDR3 has 15 amino acids. In nucleotides, the CDR3 is TGTGCCAGCAGCGTTGGTACAGCGGAATACAATGAGCAGTTCTTC. This translates into CASSVGTAEYNEQFF.

The chain has TRBV11-3 and TRBJ2-7; 10 bases fit TRBD1. Unmatched junction bases numbered 9, after V lost 4 bases and J lost 3 bases. The CDR3 length is 16 residues. CDR1 and CDR2 from the germline V gene are SGHNT and YENEEA. CDR3 nucleotide sequence: TGTGCCAGCAGCTCAAGACAGGGGGCTCTATTCTACGAGCAGTACTTC. Translation gives CASSSRQGALFYEQYF.

The chain employs TRBV27 and TRBJ2-7, with D possibly matching TRBD2 (5 bases). Germline V gene lookup returns CDR1 MNHEY and CDR2 SMNVEV (reference sequence). This CDR3 is 14 amino acids long. The ends were cut back, 1 base at V and 2 bases at J, with 9 bases in the middle. CDR3 coding DNA: TGTGCCAGCAGTTTATTCGGGGTTACCTACGAGCAGTACTTC. The encoded protein is CASSLFGVTYEQYF.

The chain employs TRBV27 and TRBJ2-3; 10 bases line up with TRBD2. After removal of 2 bases from V and 2 bases from J, the junction contained 4 bases not matched to a gene. This CDR3 is built from 16 residues. CDR1 and CDR2 from the germline V gene are MNHEY and SMNVEV (reference sequence). The CDR3 sequence is CASSLRTSGNTDTQYF. The DNA of the CDR3 is TGTGCCAGCAGTTTACGGACTAGCGGAAACACAGATACGCAGTATTTT.

CDR3 bases: TGTGCCAGCAGCCAAGGGCCAGACAAAGAGTGGGCGGAGGGCACAGATACGCAGTATTTT. This encodes CASSQGPDKEWAEGTDTQYF. V usage is TRBV14 and J usage is TRBJ2-3, with a weak D call TRBD2 (5 bases). Trimming removed 1 base from V and 1 base from J, with 24 bases in between. CDR1 is SGHDN and CDR2 is FVKESK in the germline V gene. The CDR3 sequence is 20 residues long.

V gene TRBV10-1 combines with J gene TRBJ2-1, with 7 bases matching TRBD2. Trimming cost V 3 bases and J 9 bases; bases outside gene matches: 5. This CDR3 has 13 residues. The germline gives CDR1 WNHNN, CDR2 SYGVQD (reference sequence). CDR3 region: CASSERAGSEQFF. CDR3 nucleotide sequence: TGCGCCAGCAGTGAACGAGCGGGAAGTGAGCAGTTCTTC.